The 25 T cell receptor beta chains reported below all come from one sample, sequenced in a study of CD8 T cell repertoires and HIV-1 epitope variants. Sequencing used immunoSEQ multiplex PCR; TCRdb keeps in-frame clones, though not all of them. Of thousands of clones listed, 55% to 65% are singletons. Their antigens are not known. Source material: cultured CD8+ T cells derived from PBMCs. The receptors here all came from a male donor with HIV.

In DNA form, the CDR3 reads TGTGCCAGCAGCGCGACAGGTTCCTCTGGAAACACCATATATTTT. This codes for CASSATGSSGNTIYF. This chain connects TRBV9 to TRBJ1-3, with D perhaps TRBD1 (6 bases). Germline lookup yields CDR1 SGDLS and CDR2 YYNGEE. The V end lost 3 bases, the J end lost 0 bases, and 10 bases lay between the germline ends. This CDR3 is 15 amino acids long.

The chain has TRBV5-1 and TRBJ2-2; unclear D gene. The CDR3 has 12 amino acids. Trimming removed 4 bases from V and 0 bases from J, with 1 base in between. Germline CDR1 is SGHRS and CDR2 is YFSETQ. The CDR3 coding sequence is TGCGCCAGCAGCCCGAACACCGGGGAGCTGTTTTTT. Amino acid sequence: CASSPNTGELFF.

CDR3 sequence (DNA): TGTGCCAGCAGTTGGGATTATAATTCACCCCTCCACTTT. It yields the protein CASSWDYNSPLHF. V gene TRBV28 combines with J gene TRBJ1-6; D is unclear. CDR1 and CDR2 (germline): MDHEN, SYDVKM. The V gene lost 4 bases and the J gene lost 4 bases, with 5 bases spanning the gap. This CDR3 contains 13 residues.

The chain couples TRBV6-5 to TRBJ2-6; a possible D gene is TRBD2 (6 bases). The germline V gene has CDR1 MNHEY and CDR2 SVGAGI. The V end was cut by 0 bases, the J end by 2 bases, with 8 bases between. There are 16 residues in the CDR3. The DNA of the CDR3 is TGTGCCAGCAGTTACTCGACGGGGGCTGGGGCCAACGTCCTGACTTTC. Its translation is CASSYSTGAGANVLTF.

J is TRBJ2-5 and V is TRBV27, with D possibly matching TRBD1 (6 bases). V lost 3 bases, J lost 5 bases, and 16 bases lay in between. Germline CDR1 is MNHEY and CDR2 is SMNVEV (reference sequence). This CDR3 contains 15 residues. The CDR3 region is CASSFGAGAIETQYF. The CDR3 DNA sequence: TGTGCCAGCAGTTTCGGCGCAGGGGCAATTGAGACCCAGTACTTC.

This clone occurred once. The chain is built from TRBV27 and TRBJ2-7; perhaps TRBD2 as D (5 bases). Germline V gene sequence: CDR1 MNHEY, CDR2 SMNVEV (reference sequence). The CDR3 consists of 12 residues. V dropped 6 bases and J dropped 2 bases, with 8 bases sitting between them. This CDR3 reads CASRDSTYEQYF. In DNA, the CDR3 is TGTGCCAGCAGGGACTCTACCTACGAGCAGTACTTC.

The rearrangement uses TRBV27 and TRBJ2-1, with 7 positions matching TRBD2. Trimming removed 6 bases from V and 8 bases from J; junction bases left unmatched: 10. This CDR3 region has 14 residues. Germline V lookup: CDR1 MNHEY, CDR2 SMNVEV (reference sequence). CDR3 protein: CASRGTTLRDEQFF. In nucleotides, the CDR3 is TGTGCCAGCAGGGGGACTACCCTTAGGGATGAGCAGTTCTTC.

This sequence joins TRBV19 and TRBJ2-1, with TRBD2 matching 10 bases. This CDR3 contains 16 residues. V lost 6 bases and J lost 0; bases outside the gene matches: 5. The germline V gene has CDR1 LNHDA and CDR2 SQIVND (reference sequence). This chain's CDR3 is CASRASGSSSYNEQFF. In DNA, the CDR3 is TGTGCCAGTAGGGCTAGCGGGAGTAGCTCCTACAATGAGCAGTTCTTC.

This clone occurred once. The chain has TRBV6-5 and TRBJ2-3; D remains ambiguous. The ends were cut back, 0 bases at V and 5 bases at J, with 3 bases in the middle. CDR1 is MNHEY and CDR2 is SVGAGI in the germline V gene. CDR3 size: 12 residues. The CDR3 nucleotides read TGTGCCAGCAGTTACTCTGGAGATACGCAGTATTTT. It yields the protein CASSYSGDTQYF.

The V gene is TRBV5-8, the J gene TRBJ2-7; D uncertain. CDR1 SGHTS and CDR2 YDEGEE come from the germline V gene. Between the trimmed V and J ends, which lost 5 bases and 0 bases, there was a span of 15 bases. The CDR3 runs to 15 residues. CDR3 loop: CASSSQSPSSYEQYF. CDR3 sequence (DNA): TGTGCCAGCAGTTCACAGAGCCCCAGCTCCTACGAGCAGTACTTC.

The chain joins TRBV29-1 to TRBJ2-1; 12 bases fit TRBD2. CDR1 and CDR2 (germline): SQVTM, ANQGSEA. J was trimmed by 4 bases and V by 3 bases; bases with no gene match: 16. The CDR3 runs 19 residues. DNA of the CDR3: TGCAGCGTTGAGTTCTACGCACTAGCGGGAGGCCGAGCTTACAATGAGCAGTTCTTC. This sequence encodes CSVEFYALAGGRAYNEQFF.

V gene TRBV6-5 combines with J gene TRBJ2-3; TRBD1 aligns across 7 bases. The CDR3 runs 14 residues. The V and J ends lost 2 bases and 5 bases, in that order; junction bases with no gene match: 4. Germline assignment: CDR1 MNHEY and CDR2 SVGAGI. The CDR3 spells CASSYDRAGDTQYF. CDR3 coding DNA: TGTGCCAGCAGTTACGACAGGGCAGGAGATACGCAGTATTTT.

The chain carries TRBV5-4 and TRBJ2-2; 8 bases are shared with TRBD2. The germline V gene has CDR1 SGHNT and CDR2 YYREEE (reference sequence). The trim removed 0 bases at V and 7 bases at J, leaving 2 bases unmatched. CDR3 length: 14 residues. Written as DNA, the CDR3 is TGTGCCAGCAGCTTGGAAGCGGGGGACGGGGAGCTGTTTTTT. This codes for CASSLEAGDGELFF. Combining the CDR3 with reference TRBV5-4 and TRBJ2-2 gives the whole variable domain ETGVTQSPTHLIKTRGQQVTLRCSSQSGHNTVSWYQQALGQGPQFIFQYYREEENGRGNFPPRFSGLQFPNYSSELNVNALELDDSALYLCASSLEAGDGELFFGEGSRLTVL.

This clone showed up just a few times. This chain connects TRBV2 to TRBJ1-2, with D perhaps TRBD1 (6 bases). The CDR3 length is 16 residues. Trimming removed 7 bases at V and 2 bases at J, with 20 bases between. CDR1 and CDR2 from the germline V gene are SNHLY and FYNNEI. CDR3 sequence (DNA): TGTGCCAGCAACGGGGACCTTGGCAGGGGCAACTATGGCTACACCTTC. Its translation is CASNGDLGRGNYGYTF. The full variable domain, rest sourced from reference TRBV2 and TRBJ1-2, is EPEVTQTPSHQVTQMGQEVILRCVPISNHLYFYWYRQILGQKVEFLVSFYNNEISEKSEIFDDQFSVERPDGSNFTLKIRSTKLEDSAMYFCASNGDLGRGNYGYTFGSGTRLTVV.

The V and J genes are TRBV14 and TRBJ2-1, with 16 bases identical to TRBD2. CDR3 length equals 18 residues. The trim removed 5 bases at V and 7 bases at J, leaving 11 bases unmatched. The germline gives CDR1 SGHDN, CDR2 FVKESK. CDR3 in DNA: TGTGCCAGCAGCTCGGGACTAGCGGGGGGGCCGCGGGGAAATGAGCAGTTCTTC. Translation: CASSSGLAGGPRGNEQFF.

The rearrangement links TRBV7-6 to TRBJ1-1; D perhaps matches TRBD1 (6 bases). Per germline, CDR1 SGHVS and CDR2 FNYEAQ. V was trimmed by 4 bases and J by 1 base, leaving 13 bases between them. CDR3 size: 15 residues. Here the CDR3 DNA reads TGTGCCAGCAGCTCCCAGGACAGACAGAACACTGAAGCTTTCTTT. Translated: CASSSQDRQNTEAFF. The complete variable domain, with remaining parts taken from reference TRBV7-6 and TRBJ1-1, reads GAGVSQSPRYKVTKRGQDVALRCDPISGHVSLYWYRQALGQGPEFLTYFNYEAQQDKSGLPNDRFSAERPEGSISTLTIQRTEQRDSAMYRCASSSQDRQNTEAFFGQGTRLTVV.

CDR3 sequence reads: CASSSPSTNEKLFF. The CDR3 coding sequence is TGTGCCAGCAGTTCTCCCTCTACTAATGAAAAACTGTTTTTT. The V and J genes are TRBV2 and TRBJ1-4; D not certain. The V end lost 5 bases, the J end lost 2 bases, and 9 bases lay between the germline ends. Per the germline V gene, CDR1 is SNHLY and CDR2 is FYNNEI. The CDR3 totals 14 residues.

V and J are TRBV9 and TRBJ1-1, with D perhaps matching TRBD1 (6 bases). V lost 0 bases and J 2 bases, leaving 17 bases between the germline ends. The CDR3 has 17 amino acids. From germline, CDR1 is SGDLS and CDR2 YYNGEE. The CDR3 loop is CASSVADRGGRNTEAFF. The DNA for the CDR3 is TGTGCCAGCAGCGTAGCCGATCGGGGGGGCCGAAACACTGAAGCTTTCTTT.

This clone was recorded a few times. Here the CDR3 reads CASSPGADNYGYTF. CDR3 DNA sequence: TGTGCCAGCAGCCCTGGGGCCGATAACTATGGCTACACCTTC. The chain combines TRBV5-4 with TRBJ1-2, with TRBD1 as a possible D gene (5 bases). The CDR3 covers 14 residues. Germline-derived CDR1 and CDR2 are SGHNT and YYREEE (reference sequence). V lost 4 bases to trimming and J lost 1 base, with 11 bases between them. The whole variable domain, remainder taken from reference TRBV5-4 and TRBJ1-2, is ETGVTQSPTHLIKTRGQQVTLRCSSQSGHNTVSWYQQALGQGPQFIFQYYREEENGRGNFPPRFSGLQFPNYSSELNVNALELDDSALYLCASSPGADNYGYTFGSGTRLTVV.

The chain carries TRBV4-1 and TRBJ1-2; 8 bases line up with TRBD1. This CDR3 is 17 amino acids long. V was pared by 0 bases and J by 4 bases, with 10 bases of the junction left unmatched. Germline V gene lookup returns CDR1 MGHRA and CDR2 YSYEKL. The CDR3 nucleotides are TGCGCCAGCAGCCAAGATCCGCAGGGGGCGCAAAGCTATGGCTACACCTTC. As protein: CASSQDPQGAQSYGYTF.

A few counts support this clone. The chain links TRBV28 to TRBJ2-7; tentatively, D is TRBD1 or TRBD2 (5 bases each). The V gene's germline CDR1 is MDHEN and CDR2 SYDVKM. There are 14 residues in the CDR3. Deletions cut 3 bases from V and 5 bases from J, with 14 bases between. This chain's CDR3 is CASSFVSGTDEQYF. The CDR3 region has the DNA TGTGCCAGCAGTTTCGTATCAGGGACCGACGAGCAGTACTTC.

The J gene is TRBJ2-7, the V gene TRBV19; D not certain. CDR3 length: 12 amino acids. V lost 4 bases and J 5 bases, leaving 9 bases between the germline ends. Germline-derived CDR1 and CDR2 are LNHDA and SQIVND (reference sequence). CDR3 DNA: TGTGCCAGTAGTAATGGGGTGCACGAGCAGTACTTC. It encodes CASSNGVHEQYF.

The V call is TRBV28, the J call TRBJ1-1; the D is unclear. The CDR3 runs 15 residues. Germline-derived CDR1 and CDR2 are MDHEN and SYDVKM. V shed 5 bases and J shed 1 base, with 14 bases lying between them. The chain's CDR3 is CASSMTGRRNTEAFF. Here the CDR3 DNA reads TGTGCCAGCAGTATGACTGGGCGTCGGAACACTGAAGCTTTCTTT.

The CDR3 coding sequence is TGTGCCAGCAGCTTAGGTTCCGGGACAGGGGGTCAATCGCAGTACTTC. It codes for CASSLGSGTGGQSQYF. The chain carries TRBV7-9 and TRBJ2-7; 11 bases are a match to TRBD1. J was trimmed by 9 bases and V by 1 base; bases with no gene match: 11. In germline, CDR1 is SEHNR, CDR2 FQNEAQ (reference sequence). The CDR3 covers 16 residues.

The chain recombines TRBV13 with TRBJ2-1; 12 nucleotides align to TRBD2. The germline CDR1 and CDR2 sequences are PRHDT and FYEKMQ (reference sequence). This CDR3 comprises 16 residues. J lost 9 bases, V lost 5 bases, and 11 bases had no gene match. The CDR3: CASSPTGLAGSGEQFF. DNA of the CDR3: TGTGCCAGCAGCCCCACCGGACTAGCGGGAAGCGGTGAGCAGTTCTTC.